What follows describes a single T cell receptor (beta chain). Profiling relied on immunoSEQ multiplex PCR, and the TCRdb table lists in-frame clones only, not all of them. The sample yields around 240,000 clones, just under 90% seen once. The sample comes from a study of blood T cell repertoires in COVID-19. The CDR3 runs 12 residues. Trimming removed 7 bases from V and 6 bases from J, with 12 bases in between. Per germline, CDR1 SGHNT and CDR2 YENEEA. This chain links TRBV11-3 with TRBJ1-1; no definite D call. This receptor was taken from a man between 45 and 60 years old who had been exposed to COVID-19. The sample was PBMCs or T cells enriched from blood (not recorded which). The chain's CDR3 is CASTQGLAEAFF. The CDR3 DNA is TGTGCCAGCACCCAAGGACTGGCTGAAGCTTTCTTT.